These 3 T cell receptor beta chains share one sample of origin, sequenced in a study of cytomegalovirus exposure and HLA in healthy donors. The PCR ran on 60 Vbeta and 13 Jbeta primers. Sequencing was performed with immunoSEQ multiplex PCR; in TCRdb, only in-frame clones are kept and a portion is missing. This table holds more than 95,000 clones, 60% to 85% found once. The source material was PBMCs. These receptors came from a male donor in good health and CMV-seronegative.

The chain has TRBV19 and TRBJ2-7, with 9 bases fitting TRBD2. CDR1 and CDR2 from the germline V gene are LNHDA and SQIVND (reference sequence). The CDR3 runs 16 residues. The trim removed 5 bases at V and 2 bases at J, leaving 10 bases unmatched. The CDR3, as DNA: TGTGCCAGTAGTTCCCACAGCGGGAGGTCTACCTACGAGCAGTACTTC. Amino acids: CASSSHSGRSTYEQYF.

This clone was observed a few times. V gene TRBV15 combines with J gene TRBJ2-7; the match to TRBD2 covers 11 bases. This CDR3 region has 15 residues. Germline assignment: CDR1 LNHNV and CDR2 YYDKDF (reference sequence). V trimming: 1 base; J trimming: 2 bases; junction bases outside the gene matches: 1. The CDR3 here is CATSRALAGAYEQYF. The CDR3 nucleotides read TGTGCCACCAGCAGAGCACTAGCGGGGGCCTACGAGCAGTACTTC.

The J gene is TRBJ1-6, the V gene TRBV30, with D tentatively TRBD1 (5 bases). The CDR3 consists of 14 residues. The ends were cut back, 3 bases at V and 6 bases at J, with 12 bases in the middle. CDR1 is GTSNPN, CDR2 SVGIG, per germline (reference sequence). CDR3 loop: CAWSKKTANSPLHF. The CDR3 coding sequence is TGTGCCTGGAGCAAGAAGACAGCTAATTCACCCCTCCACTTT.